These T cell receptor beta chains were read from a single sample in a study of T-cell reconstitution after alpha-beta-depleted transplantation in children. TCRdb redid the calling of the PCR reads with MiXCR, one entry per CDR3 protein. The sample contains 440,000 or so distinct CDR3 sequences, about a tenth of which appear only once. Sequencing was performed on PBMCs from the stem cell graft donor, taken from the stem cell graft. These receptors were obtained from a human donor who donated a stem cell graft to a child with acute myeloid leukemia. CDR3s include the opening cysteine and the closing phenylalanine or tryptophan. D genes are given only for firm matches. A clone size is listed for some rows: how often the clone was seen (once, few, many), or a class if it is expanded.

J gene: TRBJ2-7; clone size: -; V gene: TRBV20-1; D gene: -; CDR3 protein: CSAEGPSSYEQYF; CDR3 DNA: TGCAGTGCGGAGGGACCGAGCTCCTACGAGCAGTACTTC
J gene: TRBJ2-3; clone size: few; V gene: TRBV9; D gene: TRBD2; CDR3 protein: CASSVAAGGPTDTQYF; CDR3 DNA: TGTGCCAGCAGCGTAGCAGCGGGGGGGCCGACAGATACGCAGTATTTT
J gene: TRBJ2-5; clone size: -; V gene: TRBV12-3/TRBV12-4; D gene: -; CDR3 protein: CASSLQGGQETQYF; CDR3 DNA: TGTGCCAGCAGCCTACAGGGGGGGCAAGAGACCCAGTACTTC
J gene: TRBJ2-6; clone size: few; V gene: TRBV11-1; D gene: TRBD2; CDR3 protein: CASSSTTSGNSGANVLTF; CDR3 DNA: TGTGCCAGCAGCTCCACGACTAGCGGAAACTCTGGGGCCAACGTCCTGACTTTC
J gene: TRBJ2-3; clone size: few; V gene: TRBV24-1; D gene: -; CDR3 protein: CATSDFTGAQYF; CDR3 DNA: TGTGCCACCAGTGATTTTACGGGGGCGCAGTATTTT
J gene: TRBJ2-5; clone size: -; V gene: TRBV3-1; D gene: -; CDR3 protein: CASSQGFGEETQYF; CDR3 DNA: TGTGCCAGCAGCCAAGGCTTCGGGGAAGAGACCCAGTACTTC
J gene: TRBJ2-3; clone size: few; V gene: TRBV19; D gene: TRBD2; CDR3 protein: CASSMTSGLEGTDTQYF; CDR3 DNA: TGTGCCAGTAGTATGACTAGCGGGTTGGAAGGCACAGATACGCAGTATTTT
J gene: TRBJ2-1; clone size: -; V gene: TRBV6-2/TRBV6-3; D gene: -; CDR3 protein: CSNQSYNEQFF; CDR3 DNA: TGTTCAAACCAAAGCTACAATGAGCAGTTCTTC
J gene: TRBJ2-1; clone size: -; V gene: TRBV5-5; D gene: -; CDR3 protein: CATGVHNEQFF; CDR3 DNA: TGTGCCACAGGAGTTCACAATGAGCAGTTCTTC
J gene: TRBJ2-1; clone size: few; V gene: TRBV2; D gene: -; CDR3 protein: CASTGSYNEQFF; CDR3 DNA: TGTGCCAGTACCGGCTCCTACAATGAGCAGTTCTTC
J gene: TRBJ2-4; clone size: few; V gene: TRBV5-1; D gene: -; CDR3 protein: CASSLGQEQAGNIQYF; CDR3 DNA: TGCGCCAGCAGCTTGGGCCAAGAGCAGGCGGGAAACATTCAGTACTTC
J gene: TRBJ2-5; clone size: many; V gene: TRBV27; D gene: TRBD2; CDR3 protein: CASSPGTSGVETQYF; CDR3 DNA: TGTGCCAGCAGCCCCGGGACTAGCGGGGTAGAGACCCAGTACTTC
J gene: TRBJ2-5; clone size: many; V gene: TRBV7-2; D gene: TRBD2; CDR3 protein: CASSRAGEETQYF; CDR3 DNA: TGTGCCAGCAGCAGGGCGGGGGAAGAGACCCAGTACTTC
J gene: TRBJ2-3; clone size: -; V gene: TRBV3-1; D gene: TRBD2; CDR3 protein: CATTQDYASGRSTDTQYF; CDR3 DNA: TGTGCCACCACCCAAGATTATGCTAGCGGGAGGAGCACAGATACGCAGTATTTT
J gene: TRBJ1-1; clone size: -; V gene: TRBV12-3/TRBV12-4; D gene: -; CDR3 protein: CASSQGPRNTEAFF; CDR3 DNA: TGTGCCAGCAGTCAAGGACCCAGGAACACTGAAGCTTTCTTT
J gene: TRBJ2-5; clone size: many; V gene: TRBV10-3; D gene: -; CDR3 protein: CAISESSETQYF; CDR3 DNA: TGTGCCATCAGTGAGTCGTCAGAGACCCAGTACTTC
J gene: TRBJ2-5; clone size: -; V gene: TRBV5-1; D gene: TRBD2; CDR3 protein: CASSPRLSGRGGQQETQYF; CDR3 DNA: TGCGCCAGCAGCCCTAGGCTTAGCGGGAGAGGAGGACAGCAAGAGACCCAGTACTTC
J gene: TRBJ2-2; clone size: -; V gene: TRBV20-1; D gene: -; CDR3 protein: CSARDLFGVRAGDTGELFF; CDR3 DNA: TGCAGTGCTAGAGATCTCTTCGGGGTCCGGGCAGGGGACACCGGGGAGCTGTTTTTT
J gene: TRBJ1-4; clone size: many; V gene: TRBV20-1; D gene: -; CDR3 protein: CSARDPRGDEKLFF; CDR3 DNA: TGCAGTGCTAGAGATCCTCGGGGAGATGAAAAACTGTTTTTT
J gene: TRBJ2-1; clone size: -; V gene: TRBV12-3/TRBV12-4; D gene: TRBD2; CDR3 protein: CASSWGLAGENEQFF; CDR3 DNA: TGTGCCAGCAGTTGGGGACTAGCGGGAGAGAATGAGCAGTTCTTC
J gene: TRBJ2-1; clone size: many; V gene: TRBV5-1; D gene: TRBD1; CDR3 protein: CASSSRTGEGYNEQFF; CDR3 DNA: TGCGCCAGCAGCTCACGGACAGGGGAAGGGTACAATGAGCAGTTCTTC
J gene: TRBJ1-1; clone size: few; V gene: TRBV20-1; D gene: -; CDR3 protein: CSAVGGGRTEAFF; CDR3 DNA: TGCAGTGCTGTCGGCGGGGGGCGTACTGAAGCTTTCTTT
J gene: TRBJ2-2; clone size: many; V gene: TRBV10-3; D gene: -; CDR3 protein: CAISERENGELFF; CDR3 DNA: TGTGCCATCAGTGAGCGGGAGAACGGGGAGCTGTTTTTT
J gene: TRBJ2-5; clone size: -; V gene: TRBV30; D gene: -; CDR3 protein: CAWSRGIQETQYF; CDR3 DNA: TGTGCCTGGAGTAGGGGTATTCAAGAGACCCAGTACTTC
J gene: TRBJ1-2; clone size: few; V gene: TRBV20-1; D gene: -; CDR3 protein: CSARYLDTLYGYTF; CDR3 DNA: TGCAGTGCTCGTTATTTGGACACCCTTTATGGCTACACCTTC
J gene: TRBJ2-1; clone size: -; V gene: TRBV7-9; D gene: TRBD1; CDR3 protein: CASSFPDRGEREQFF; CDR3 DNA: TGTGCCAGCAGCTTCCCCGACAGGGGAGAACGGGAGCAGTTCTTC
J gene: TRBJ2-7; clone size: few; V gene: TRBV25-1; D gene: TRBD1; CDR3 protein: CASSGGTGVEQYF; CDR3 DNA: TGTGCCAGCAGTGGGGGGACAGGGGTCGAGCAGTACTTC
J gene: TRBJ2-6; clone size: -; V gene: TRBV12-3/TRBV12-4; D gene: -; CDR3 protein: CASSFSRAVLTF; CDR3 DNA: TGTGCCAGCAGTTTCTCGCGGGCCGTCCTGACTTTC
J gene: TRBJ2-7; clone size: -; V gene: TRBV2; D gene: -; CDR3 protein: CASSGIRRGGYEQYF; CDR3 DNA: TGTGCCAGCAGTGGAATACGGAGAGGGGGCTACGAGCAGTACTTC
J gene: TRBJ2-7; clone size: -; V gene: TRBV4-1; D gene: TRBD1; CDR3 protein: CASSQAPVGQGVNDQYF; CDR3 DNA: TGCGCCAGCAGCCAGGCCCCGGTGGGACAGGGCGTCAACGACCAGTACTTC
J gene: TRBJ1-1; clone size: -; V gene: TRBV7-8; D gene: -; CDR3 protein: CASSFPGYTEAFF; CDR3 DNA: TGTGCCAGCAGTTTCCCAGGTTACACTGAAGCTTTCTTT
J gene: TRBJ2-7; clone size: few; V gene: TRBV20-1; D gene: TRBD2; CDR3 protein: CSARDPLAGANYEQYF; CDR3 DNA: TGCAGTGCTAGAGATCCGTTAGCGGGAGCAAACTACGAGCAGTACTTC
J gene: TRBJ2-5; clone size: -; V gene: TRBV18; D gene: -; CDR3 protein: CASSPLREETQYF; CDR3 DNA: TGTGCCAGCTCACCCCTGAGAGAGGAGACCCAGTACTTC
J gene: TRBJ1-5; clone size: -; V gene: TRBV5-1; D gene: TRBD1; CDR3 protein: CASSNGTGGLQPQHF; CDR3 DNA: TGCGCCAGCAGCAACGGGACAGGGGGGCTTCAGCCCCAGCATTTT
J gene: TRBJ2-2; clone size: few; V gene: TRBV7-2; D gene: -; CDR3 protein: CASSLISGLNTGELFF; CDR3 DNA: TGTGCCAGCAGCTTAATCTCGGGGCTGAACACCGGGGAGCTGTTTTTT
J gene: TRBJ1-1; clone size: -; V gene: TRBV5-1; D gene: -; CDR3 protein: CASSPNLGGTNTEAFF; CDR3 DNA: TGCGCCAGCAGCCCGAATTTAGGGGGGACGAACACTGAAGCTTTCTTT
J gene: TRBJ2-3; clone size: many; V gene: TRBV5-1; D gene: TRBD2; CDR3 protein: CASSSRESTDTQYF; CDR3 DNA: TGCGCCAGCAGCTCGCGGGAGAGCACAGATACGCAGTATTTT
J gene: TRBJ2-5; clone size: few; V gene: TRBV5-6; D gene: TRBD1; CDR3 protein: CASSTPGQGEETQYF; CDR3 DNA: TGTGCCAGCAGCACTCCGGGACAGGGAGAAGAGACCCAGTACTTC
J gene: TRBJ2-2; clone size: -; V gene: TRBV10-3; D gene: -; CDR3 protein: CAISENPLGLASNTRELFF; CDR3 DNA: TGTGCCATCAGTGAGAACCCCCTTGGGCTAGCGAGTAACACCAGGGAGCTGTTTTTT
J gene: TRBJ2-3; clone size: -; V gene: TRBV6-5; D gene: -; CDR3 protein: CASSHPARSTDTQYF; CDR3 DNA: TGTGCCAGCAGTCATCCGGCGCGGAGCACAGATACGCAGTATTTT
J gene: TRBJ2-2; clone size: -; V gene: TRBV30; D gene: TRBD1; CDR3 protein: CAWSGGQIENTGELFF; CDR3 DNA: TGTGCCTGGAGTGGGGGACAGATTGAGAACACCGGGGAGCTGTTTTTT
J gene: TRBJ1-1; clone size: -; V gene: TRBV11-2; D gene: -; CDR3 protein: CASSLWGLSTEAFF; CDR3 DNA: TGTGCCAGCAGCTTATGGGGCCTTAGCACTGAAGCTTTCTTT
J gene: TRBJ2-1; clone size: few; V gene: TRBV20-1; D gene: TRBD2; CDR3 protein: CSAQSNLAGGYNEQFF; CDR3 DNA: TGCAGTGCTCAATCGAATCTAGCGGGGGGCTACAATGAGCAGTTCTTC
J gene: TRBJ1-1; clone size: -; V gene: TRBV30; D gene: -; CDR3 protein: CAWSKRGNTEAFF; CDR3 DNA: TGTGCCTGGAGTAAGCGGGGGAACACTGAAGCTTTCTTT
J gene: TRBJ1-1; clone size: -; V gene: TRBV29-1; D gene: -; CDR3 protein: CSVDALNTEAFF; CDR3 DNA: TGCAGCGTTGACGCGCTGAACACTGAAGCTTTCTTT
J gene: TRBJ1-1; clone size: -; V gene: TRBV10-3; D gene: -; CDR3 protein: CAISESLGFGTEAFF; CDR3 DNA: TGTGCCATCAGTGAGTCACTAGGGTTCGGCACTGAAGCTTTCTTT
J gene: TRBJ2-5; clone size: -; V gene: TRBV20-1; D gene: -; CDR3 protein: CSARISDGGETQYF; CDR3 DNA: TGCAGTGCTAGGATTTCAGATGGGGGTGAGACCCAGTACTTC
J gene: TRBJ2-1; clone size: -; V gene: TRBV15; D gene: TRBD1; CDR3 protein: CATSRAGQGMSSYNEQFF; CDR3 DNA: TGTGCCACCAGCAGAGCGGGACAGGGAATGAGCTCCTACAATGAGCAGTTCTTC
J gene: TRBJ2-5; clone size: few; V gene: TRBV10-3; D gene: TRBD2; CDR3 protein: CAISAGTSGGETQYF; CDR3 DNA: TGTGCCATCAGTGCCGGGACTAGTGGCGGAGAGACCCAGTACTTC
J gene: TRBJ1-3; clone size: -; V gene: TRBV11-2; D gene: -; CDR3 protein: CASSLEGRKSGNTINF; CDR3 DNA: TGTGCCAGCAGCTTAGAGGGACGGAAATCTGGAAACACCATAAATTTT
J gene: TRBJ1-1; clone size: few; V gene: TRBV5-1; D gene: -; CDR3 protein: CASSPIRGTEAFF; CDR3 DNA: TGCGCCAGCAGCCCGATAAGGGGCACTGAAGCTTTCTTT
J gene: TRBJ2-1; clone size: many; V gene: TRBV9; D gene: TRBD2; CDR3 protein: CASSVETSGRVAIEQFF; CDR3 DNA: TGTGCCAGCAGCGTAGAGACTAGCGGGAGGGTGGCAATTGAGCAGTTCTTC
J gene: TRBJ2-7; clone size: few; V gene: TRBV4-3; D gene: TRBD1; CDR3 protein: CASSPNRGLEDEQYF; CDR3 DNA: TGCGCCAGCAGCCCAAACAGGGGGCTAGAGGACGAGCAGTACTTC
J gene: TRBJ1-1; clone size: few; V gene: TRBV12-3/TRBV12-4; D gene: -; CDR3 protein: CASRAQFEENTEAFF; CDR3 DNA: TGTGCCAGCAGAGCCCAATTCGAAGAGAACACTGAAGCTTTCTTT
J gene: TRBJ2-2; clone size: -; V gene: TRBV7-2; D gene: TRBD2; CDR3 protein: CASSLAQAGGVGELFF; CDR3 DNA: TGTGCCAGCAGCTTAGCGCAAGCGGGAGGCGTAGGGGAGCTGTTTTTT
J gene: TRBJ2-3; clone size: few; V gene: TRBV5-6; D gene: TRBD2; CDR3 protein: CASSLRLAGPTDTQYF; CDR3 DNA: TGTGCCAGCAGCTTGCGGCTAGCGGGACCCACAGATACGCAGTATTTT
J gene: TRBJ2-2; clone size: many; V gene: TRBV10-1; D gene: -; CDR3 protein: CASSESPGTGELFF; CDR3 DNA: TGCGCCAGCAGTGAGTCTCCAGGGACCGGGGAGCTGTTTTTT
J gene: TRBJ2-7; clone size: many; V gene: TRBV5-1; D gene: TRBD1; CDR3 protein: CASSLFETGVREQYF; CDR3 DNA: TGCGCCAGCAGCTTGTTTGAGACAGGGGTCCGCGAGCAGTACTTC
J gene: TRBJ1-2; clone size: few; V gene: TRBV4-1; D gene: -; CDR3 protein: CASSQDMGLGNYGYTF; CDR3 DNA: TGCGCCAGCAGCCAAGATATGGGGCTGGGCAACTATGGCTACACCTTC